A single sample gave rise to the 21 T cell receptor beta chains below, sequenced in a study of technical replicates of blood from several donors. Repertoires were generated with immunoSEQ multiplex PCR, while TCRdb's copy carries only in-frame clones and drops some. This table holds 65,000 to 80,000 clones, over 90% found once. The sequencing sample was made of T cells isolated from PBMCs. All receptors come from a human donor in good health.

The chain combines TRBV11-3 with TRBJ2-5; TRBD1 aligns across 11 bases. The germline CDR1 and CDR2 sequences are SGHNT and YENEEA. The trim removed 4 bases at V and 5 bases at J, leaving 6 bases unmatched. The CDR3 is made up of 15 amino acids. CDR3 protein: CASSSWTGGVETQYF. In DNA form, the CDR3 reads TGTGCCAGCAGCTCCTGGACAGGGGGCGTCGAGACCCAGTACTTC.

The V call is TRBV30, the J call TRBJ2-7; TRBD1 agrees at 8 bases. The germline CDR1 and CDR2 sequences are GTSNPN and SVGIG (reference sequence). This CDR3 contains 12 residues. V was pared by 5 bases and J by 7 bases, with 7 bases of the junction left unmatched. DNA of the CDR3: TGTGCCTGGCACAGGGGGTCGGGAGAGCAGTACTTC. Translating gives CAWHRGSGEQYF. Variable domain in full (rest from reference TRBV30 and TRBJ2-7): SQTIHQWPATLVQPVGSPLSLECTVEGTSNPNLYWYRQAAGRGLQLLFYSVGIGQISSEVPQNLSASRPQDRQFILSSKKLLLSDSGFYLCAWHRGSGEQYFGPGTRLTVT.

This clone came up once. The J gene is TRBJ1-2, the V gene TRBV5-1; 7 positions match TRBD1. Germline V gene data show CDR1 as SGHRS and CDR2 as YFSETQ. V shed 4 bases, J shed 7 bases, and the junction held 10 bases outside the gene matches. The CDR3 runs 14 residues. CDR3 in DNA: TGCGCCAGCAGCCCCCCCAGACAGGGCGCTGGCTACACCTTC. Protein: CASSPPRQGAGYTF. The whole variable domain, filled in from reference TRBV5-1 and TRBJ1-2, reads KAGVTQTPRYLIKTRGQQVTLSCSPISGHRSVSWYQQTPGQGLQFLFEYFSETQRNKGNFPGRFSGRQFSNSRSEMNVSTLELGDSALYLCASSPPRQGAGYTFGSGTRLTVV.

The chain uses TRBV4-1 and TRBJ1-1; the D is unclear. The CDR3 is made up of 14 amino acids. Germline V gene sequence: CDR1 MGHRA, CDR2 YSYEKL. V shed 4 bases and J shed 1 base, with 10 bases lying between them. The CDR3, as DNA: TGCGCCAGCAGCCGGTCGGGAACGAACACTGAAGCTTTCTTT. Amino acid sequence: CASSRSGTNTEAFF.

The chain employs TRBV9 and TRBJ2-1; the match to TRBD2 covers 11 bases. CDR3 length: 16 amino acids. V gave up 4 bases and J gave up 6 bases; unmatched junction bases: 9. Germline CDR1 SGDLS, CDR2 YYNGEE. CDR3 in amino acids: CASSPPLAGGPNEQFF. CDR3 sequence (DNA): TGTGCCAGCAGCCCTCCTTTAGCGGGAGGGCCCAATGAGCAGTTCTTC.

The J gene is TRBJ2-1, the V gene TRBV2; D remains ambiguous. The CDR3 has 10 residues. Germline CDR1 and CDR2: SNHLY and FYNNEI. V lost 8 bases and J 7 bases, leaving 6 bases between the germline ends. In DNA, the CDR3 is TGTGCCAGCGCAGGAAATGAGCAGTTCTTC. This translates into CASAGNEQFF.

CDR3: CSVIAGNYGYTF. The CDR3 DNA follows: TGCAGCGTGATAGCGGGAAACTATGGCTACACCTTC. V is TRBV29-1 and J is TRBJ1-2, with D unclear. V lost 6 bases and J lost 2, with 10 bases in between. Germline lookup yields CDR1 SQVTM and CDR2 ANQGSEA. The CDR3 is 12 residues long.

The chain joins TRBV19 to TRBJ1-5; TRBD1 aligns across 8 bases. CDR3 length: 16 amino acids. CDR1 and CDR2 (germline): LNHDA, SQIVND (reference sequence). The ends lost 6 bases at V and 0 bases at J; junction bases unmatched: 7. This CDR3 reads CASSLQGAISNQPQHF. CDR3 sequence (DNA): TGTGCCAGTAGCCTCCAGGGGGCGATTAGCAATCAGCCCCAGCATTTT.

This chain links TRBV5-6 with TRBJ1-1; perhaps TRBD1 as D (5 bases). Looked up from germline, CDR1 is SGHDT and CDR2 is YYEEEE. V was trimmed by 0 bases and J by 4 bases, leaving 13 bases between them. The CDR3 consists of 15 residues. CDR3 DNA: TGTGCCAGCAGCTTGGGGGGCATAGGCGGCACTGAAGCTTTCTTT. It is translated as CASSLGGIGGTEAFF.

This sequence joins TRBV11-3 and TRBJ1-1; D ambiguous. The V gene's germline CDR1 is SGHNT and CDR2 YENEEA. The CDR3 extends over 14 amino acids. V dropped 3 bases and J dropped 0 bases, with 8 bases sitting between them. CDR3 region: CASSFGRLNTEAFF. The DNA of the CDR3 is TGTGCCAGCAGCTTTGGGAGACTGAACACTGAAGCTTTCTTT.

V is TRBV5-1 and J is TRBJ2-7; D might be TRBD2 (5 bases). V was pared by 1 base and J by 7 bases, with 18 bases between. The germline gives CDR1 SGHRS, CDR2 YFSETQ. The CDR3 length is 15 residues. The CDR3 loop reads CASSLYGSGPGEQYF. DNA for the CDR3: TGCGCCAGCAGCTTGTACGGCTCTGGACCGGGAGAGCAGTACTTC.

The genes are TRBV7-2 and TRBJ1-2, with D perhaps matching TRBD1 (6 bases). V lost 1 base, J lost 7 bases, and 16 bases lay in between. There are 15 residues in the CDR3. The germline gives CDR1 SGHTA, CDR2 FQGNSA. CDR3 sequence: CASSLGFGGGRGYTF. DNA for the CDR3: TGTGCCAGCAGCTTAGGGTTTGGGGGCGGGCGTGGCTACACCTTC.

The rearrangement uses TRBV6-6 and TRBJ2-2; D unclear. Trimming took 7 bases from V and 1 from J, leaving 13 bases between them. The CDR3 loop spans 15 amino acids. Germline CDR1 and CDR2: MNHNY and SVGAGI (reference sequence). CDR3 sequence reads: CASIQTGGNTGELFF. CDR3 DNA sequence: TGTGCCAGCATCCAGACGGGTGGGAACACCGGGGAGCTGTTTTTT.

This clone appeared once. The chain combines TRBV11-3 with TRBJ1-1; 8 bases match TRBD1. The trim removed 1 base at V and 1 base at J, leaving 2 bases unmatched. The CDR3 is 15 residues long. Germline CDR1 reads SGHNT; CDR2 reads YENEEA. The chain's CDR3 is CASSLAGQGNTEAFF. CDR3 nucleotides: TGTGCCAGCAGCTTAGCAGGACAGGGGAACACTGAAGCTTTCTTT.

This chain joins TRBV11-3 and TRBJ2-3, with D perhaps TRBD2 (5 bases). CDR3 size: 17 residues. Germline V gives CDR1 SGHNT, CDR2 YENEEA. Trimming left V 1 base short and J 3 bases short, with 17 bases between. The CDR3 nucleotides read TGTGCCAGCAGCTTAGGTTTGGGGAGAGGTGGAACAGATACGCAGTATTTT. As protein: CASSLGLGRGGTDTQYF.

The gene calls are TRBV27 and TRBJ2-7; 10 positions agree with TRBD2. The J segment lost 5 bases and the V segment lost 5 bases, leaving 6 bases of the junction unmatched. Germline-derived CDR1 and CDR2 are MNHEY and SMNVEV (reference sequence). The CDR3 covers 14 residues. The CDR3 sequence is CASSKLAGAHEQYF. In nucleotides, the CDR3 is TGTGCCAGCAGTAAGCTAGCGGGGGCCCACGAGCAGTACTTC.

This clone occurred once. V gene TRBV6-5 combines with J gene TRBJ1-5, with 7 nucleotides matching TRBD1. Germline V gene lookup returns CDR1 MNHEY and CDR2 SVGAGI. J lost 4 bases, V lost 4 bases, and 4 bases had no gene match. This CDR3 is 14 amino acids long. The CDR3 region is CASSSGQENQPQHF. Here the CDR3 DNA reads TGTGCCAGCAGTTCCGGACAGGAGAATCAGCCCCAGCATTTT.

The rearrangement joins TRBV7-9 to TRBJ2-1; D uncertain. Germline V gene data show CDR1 as SEHNR and CDR2 as FQNEAQ (reference sequence). V dropped 5 bases and J dropped 2 bases, with 13 bases sitting between them. The CDR3 extends over 15 amino acids. The CDR3 here is CASSPKEQPYNEQFF. Here the CDR3 DNA reads TGTGCCAGCAGCCCGAAGGAGCAGCCCTACAATGAGCAGTTCTTC.

The chain carries TRBV10-3 and TRBJ2-7, with TRBD2 matching 8 bases. V trimming: 6 bases; J trimming: 5 bases; junction bases outside the gene matches: 9. Germline V CDR1 and CDR2: ENHRY, SYGVKD. The CDR3 is 14 residues long. In DNA form, the CDR3 reads TGTGCCATCAGATCAGCGGGAGAGATTGACGAGCAGTACTTC. Encoded protein: CAIRSAGEIDEQYF.

The chain carries TRBV2 and TRBJ1-5; D perhaps matches TRBD1 (6 bases). This CDR3 spans 15 amino acids. V lost 0 bases, J lost 6 bases, and 12 bases lay in between. Germline values: CDR1 SNHLY, CDR2 FYNNEI. The CDR3 region has the DNA TGTGCCAGCAGTGAAGCTAGGGGAGGGGGTCAGCCCCAGCATTTT. It encodes CASSEARGGGQPQHF.

The rearrangement joins TRBV5-1 to TRBJ2-1; TRBD2 agrees at 8 bases. V lost 7 bases and J lost 5; bases outside the gene matches: 8. CDR1 is SGHRS and CDR2 is YFSETQ in the germline V gene. This CDR3 is built from 14 residues. The CDR3 region is CASAPTSANNEQFF. The CDR3 nucleotides are TGCGCCAGCGCCCCGACTAGCGCGAACAATGAGCAGTTCTTC.